This T cell receptor (beta chain) is from a study of T-cell reconstitution after alpha-beta-depleted transplantation in children. With 5 bases clipped from V and 4 bases from J, the junction kept 6 bases outside the gene matches. Germline V gene data show CDR1 as MNHNS and CDR2 as SASEGT. CDR3 size: 16 residues. General observations from the study: Roughly two months post-transplant, alpha-beta T cells reportedly originated from several hundred graft clones that had expanded. A year had passed since transplant, and T-cell counts and diversity by then came mostly from newly produced T cells.

The library targeted TCRbeta and was prepared with unique molecular identifiers. TCRdb reprocessed the PCR reads via MiXCR and lists one record per CDR3 protein. The sample shows about 5,900 distinct CDR3 sequences, 15% of them seen only once. This clonotype was detected ten times or more. Its target is unknown. This receptor was identified in a patient aged 2-10 years who had a stem cell transplant for inherited bone marrow failure, so the T cells may come from the graft donor. Sequenced here: PBMCs, mostly from graft donor cells, sampled 180 days after TCRalphabeta/CD19-depleted stem cell transplant. The gene calls are TRBV6-1 and TRBJ2-3; 13 nucleotides agree with TRBD2. CDR3 DNA: TGTGCCAGCAGTACCGGACTAGCGGGAGTAGCAGATACGCAGTATTTT. As protein: CASSTGLAGVADTQYF.